There are many counts of the clone carrying this TCR beta chain. Antigen specificity is unknown. In the source study's methods: In papillary thyroid cancer, a distant-metastasis classifier was built using CDR3 differences across clinicopathological groups. Using MiXCR, TCRdb re-called clones from the PCR reads. The V and J calls and clone size come from TCRdb's table, not from the authors' own analysis. The sample holds some 39,000 clones, roughly 15% seen once. The V gene end was trimmed by 5 bases and the J gene end by 2 bases; junction bases not matched to a gene: 4. Germline loops: CDR1 GTSNPN, CDR2 SVGIG (reference sequence). This CDR3 is built from 14 residues. The entry originates in a study of metastatic and nonmetastatic thyroid tumors. Background on the study: A comparison of repertoires was made across blood and tumor or nodule tissue from malignant and benign thyroid patients. Broader study findings: Significantly higher TCR beta diversity was reportedly seen in malignant thyroid tumors than benign nodules, in blood and tumor.

All patients were untreated before thyroid surgery. V gene TRBV30 combines with J gene TRBJ1-5; TRBD1 matches 9 bases. Sequencing used blood. This clonotype was sampled from a female donor with papillary thyroid cancer or a benign thyroid nodule (not recorded which). Some clones in this sample may be carry-over from other donors' samples. The CDR3 here is CAWETGGGNQPQHF. The DNA for the CDR3 is TGTGCCTGGGAGACAGGGGGAGGCAATCAGCCCCAGCATTTT.